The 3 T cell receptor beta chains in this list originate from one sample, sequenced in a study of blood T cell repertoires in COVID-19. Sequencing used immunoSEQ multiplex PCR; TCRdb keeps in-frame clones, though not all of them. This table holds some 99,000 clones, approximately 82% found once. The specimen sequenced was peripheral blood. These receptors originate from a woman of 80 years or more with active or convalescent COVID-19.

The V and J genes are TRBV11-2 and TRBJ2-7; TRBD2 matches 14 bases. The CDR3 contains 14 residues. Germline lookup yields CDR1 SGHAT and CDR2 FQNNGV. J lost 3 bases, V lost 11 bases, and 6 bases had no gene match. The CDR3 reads CAAGLAGGFYEQYF. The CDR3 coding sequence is TGTGCCGCCGGACTAGCGGGAGGATTCTACGAGCAGTACTTC.

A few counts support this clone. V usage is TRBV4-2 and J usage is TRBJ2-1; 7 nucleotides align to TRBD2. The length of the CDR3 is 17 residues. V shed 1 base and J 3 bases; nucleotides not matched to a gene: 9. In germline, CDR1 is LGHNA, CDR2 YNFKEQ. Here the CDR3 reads CASSQAGAGEIYNEQFF. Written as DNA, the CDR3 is TGTGCCAGCAGCCAAGCTGGGGCGGGAGAAATCTACAATGAGCAGTTCTTC.

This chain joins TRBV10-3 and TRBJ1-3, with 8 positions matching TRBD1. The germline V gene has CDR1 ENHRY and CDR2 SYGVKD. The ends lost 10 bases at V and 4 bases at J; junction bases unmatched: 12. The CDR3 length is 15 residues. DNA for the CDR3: TGTGCCACCAAAGATAAGGACAGGGCCGGAAACACCATATATTTT. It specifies CATKDKDRAGNTIYF.